The T cell receptor (beta chain) described here comes from a study of CD8 T cells in ankylosing spondylitis. Study findings and constraints: Disease-linked clones reportedly showed significant enrichment in matched ankylosing spondylitis synovial fluid. In ankylosing spondylitis blood, a motif of seven or eight highly homologous TCR beta variants appeared characteristic.

This clonotype has just a few counts. The antigen is undetermined. As the method for making TCR beta libraries, quantitative 5'-RACE with molecular barcodes was used. TCRdb re-analysed the 5' RACE reads in MiXCR, keeping a single row per CDR3 protein. This repertoire shows 400,000 or so distinct CDR3 sequences, 26% found once; its top ten account for over 0.8%. V shed 5 bases and J 4 bases; nucleotides not matched to a gene: 10. The CDR3 totals 16 residues. CDR1 is SGHAT and CDR2 is FQNNGV in the germline V gene. This TCR was sampled from a male donor with ankylosing spondylitis. Sequenced: blood, either unsorted or a sorted T cell fraction (not recorded which). The chain carries TRBV11-2 and TRBJ2-1; 8 positions match TRBD2. The CDR3 loop is CASSVGALAGYNEQFF. CDR3 nucleotides: TGTGCCAGCAGCGTAGGGGCTCTAGCGGGTTACAATGAGCAGTTCTTC.